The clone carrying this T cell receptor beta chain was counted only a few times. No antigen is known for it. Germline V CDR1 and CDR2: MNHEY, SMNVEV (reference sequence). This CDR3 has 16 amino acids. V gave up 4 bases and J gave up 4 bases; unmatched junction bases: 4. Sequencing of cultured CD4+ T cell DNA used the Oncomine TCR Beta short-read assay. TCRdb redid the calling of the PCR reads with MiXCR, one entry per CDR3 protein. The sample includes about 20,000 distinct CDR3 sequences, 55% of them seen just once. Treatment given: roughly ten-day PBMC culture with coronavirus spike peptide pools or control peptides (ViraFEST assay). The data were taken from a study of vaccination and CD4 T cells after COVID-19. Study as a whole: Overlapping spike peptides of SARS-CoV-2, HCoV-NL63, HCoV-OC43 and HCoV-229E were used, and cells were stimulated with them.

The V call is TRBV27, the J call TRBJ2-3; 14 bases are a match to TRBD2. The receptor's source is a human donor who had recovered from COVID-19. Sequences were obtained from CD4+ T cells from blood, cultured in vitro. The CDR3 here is CASSSRGLAGADTQYF. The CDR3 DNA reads TGTGCCAGCAGTTCAAGGGGACTAGCGGGAGCAGATACGCAGTATTTT.